Below are 2 T cell receptor beta chains sequenced from a single sample in a study of early T cells in non-severe SARS-CoV-2 infection. TCRdb reanalysed the 5' RACE reads using MiXCR and keeps one entry per CDR3 protein. This table holds over 50,000 distinct CDR3 sequences, roughly an eighth found once. The sequencing sample was made of whole blood. These receptors all come from an adult who was a healthcare worker with PCR-confirmed SARS-CoV-2 infection or an uninfected control (not recorded which).

The chain recombines TRBV7-2 with TRBJ2-5; 8 bases align to TRBD2. J gave up 5 bases and V 4 bases, and 21 bases lay outside the gene matches. The length of the CDR3 is 19 residues. Germline V gene sequence: CDR1 SGHTA, CDR2 FQGNSA. CDR3 DNA: TGTGCCAGCAGCTCCCAGTCCGTAAGAACGGGGGGGCCCGAGGAGACCCAGTACTTC. It codes for CASSSQSVRTGGPEETQYF.

In this sample, this clonotype turned up many times. For the CDR3, the DNA is TGTGCCAGCAGAGCGGGGCTGAACACCGGGGAGCTGTTTTTT. It is translated as CASRAGLNTGELFF. V is TRBV6-1 and J is TRBJ2-2; 7 bases match TRBD2. The junction had 2 bases not matched to a gene; V was cut back by 6 bases and J by 1 base. The germline V gene encodes CDR1 MNHNS and CDR2 SASEGT. The CDR3 is 14 residues long.